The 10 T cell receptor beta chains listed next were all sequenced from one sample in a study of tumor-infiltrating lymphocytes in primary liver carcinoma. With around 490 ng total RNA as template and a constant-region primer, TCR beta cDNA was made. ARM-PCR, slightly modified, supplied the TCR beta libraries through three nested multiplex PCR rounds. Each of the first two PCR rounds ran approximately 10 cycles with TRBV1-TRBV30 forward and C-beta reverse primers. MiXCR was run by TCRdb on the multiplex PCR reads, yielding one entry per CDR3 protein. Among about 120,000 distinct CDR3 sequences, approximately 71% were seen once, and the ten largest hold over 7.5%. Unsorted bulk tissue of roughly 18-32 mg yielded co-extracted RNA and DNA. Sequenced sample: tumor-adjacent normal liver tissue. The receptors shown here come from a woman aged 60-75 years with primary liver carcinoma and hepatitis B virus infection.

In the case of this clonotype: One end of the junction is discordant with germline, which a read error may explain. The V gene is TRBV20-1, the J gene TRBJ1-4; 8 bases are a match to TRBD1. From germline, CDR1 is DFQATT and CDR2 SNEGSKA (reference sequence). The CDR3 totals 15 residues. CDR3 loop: CSAREPGQEYENLFF. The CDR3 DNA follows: TGCAGTGCTAGAGAACCGGGACAGGAATATGAAAATCTGTTTTTT.

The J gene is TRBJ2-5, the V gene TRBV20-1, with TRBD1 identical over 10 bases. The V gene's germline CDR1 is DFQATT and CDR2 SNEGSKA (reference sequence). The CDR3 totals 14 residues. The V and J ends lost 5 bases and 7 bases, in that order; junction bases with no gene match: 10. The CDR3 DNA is TGCAGTGCTCCCATCGACAGGGGGCTTCGGACCCAGTACTTC. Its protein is CSAPIDRGLRTQYF.

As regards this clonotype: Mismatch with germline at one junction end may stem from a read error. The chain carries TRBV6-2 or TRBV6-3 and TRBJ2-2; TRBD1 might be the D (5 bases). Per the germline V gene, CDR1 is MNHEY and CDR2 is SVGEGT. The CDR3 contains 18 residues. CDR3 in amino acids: CASTFWTREPANSGELFF. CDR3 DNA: TGTGCCAGCACCTTCTGGACCAGGGAACCTGCGAACTCCGGGGAGCTGTTTTTT.

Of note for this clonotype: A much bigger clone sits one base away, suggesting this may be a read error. CDR3 DNA sequence: TGTGCCAGCAGCTTATCCCACGTCGGGGCGTGGAGTGAGCAGTTCTTC. Translation: CASSLSHVGAWSEQFF. This chain uses TRBV7-9 with TRBJ2-1; D is perhaps TRBD1 or TRBD2 (5 bases each). V was pared by 2 bases and J by 9 bases, with 20 bases between. CDR3 size: 16 residues. Germline loops: CDR1 SEHNR, CDR2 FQNEAQ (reference sequence).

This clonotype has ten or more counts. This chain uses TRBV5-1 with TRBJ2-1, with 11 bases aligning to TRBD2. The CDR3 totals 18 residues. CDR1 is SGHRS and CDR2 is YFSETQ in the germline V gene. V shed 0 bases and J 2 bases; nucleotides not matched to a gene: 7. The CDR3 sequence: CASSLAVGSGRAYNEQFF. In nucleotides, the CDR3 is TGCGCCAGCAGCTTGGCGGTTGGTAGCGGGAGGGCCTACAATGAGCAGTTCTTC.

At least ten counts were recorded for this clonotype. In DNA, the CDR3 is TGCGCCAGCAGCTTGGGAGCGGGAGGGCCACTCAATGAGCAGTTCTTC. Its translation is CASSLGAGGPLNEQFF. The chain links TRBV5-1 to TRBJ2-1; 10 bases are a match to TRBD2. The CDR3 loop spans 16 amino acids. Germline V gives CDR1 SGHRS, CDR2 YFSETQ. V shed 0 bases, J shed 6 bases, and the junction held 6 bases outside the gene matches.

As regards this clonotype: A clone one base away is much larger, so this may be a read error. CDR3 amino acids: CASSDGLADYTDTQYF. CDR3 DNA sequence: TGTGCCAGCAGCGACGGACTAGCGGACTACACAGATACGCAGTATTTT. This chain uses TRBV7-9 with TRBJ2-3, with TRBD2 identical over 10 bases. The CDR3 contains 16 residues. Per the germline V gene, CDR1 is SEHNR and CDR2 is FQNEAQ (reference sequence). J gave up 2 bases and V 5 bases, and 7 bases lay outside the gene matches.

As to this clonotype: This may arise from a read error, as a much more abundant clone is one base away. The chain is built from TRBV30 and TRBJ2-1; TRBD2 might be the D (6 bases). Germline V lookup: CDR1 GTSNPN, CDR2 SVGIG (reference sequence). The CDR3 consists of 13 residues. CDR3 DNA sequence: TGTGCCTTGAGTGTAGGAGGGCCTAGGGAGCAGTTCTTC. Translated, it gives CALSVGGPREQFF.

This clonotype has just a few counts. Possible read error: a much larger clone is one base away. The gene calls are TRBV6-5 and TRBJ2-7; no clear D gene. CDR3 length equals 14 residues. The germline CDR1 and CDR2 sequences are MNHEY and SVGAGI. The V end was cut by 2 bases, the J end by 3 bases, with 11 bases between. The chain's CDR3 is CASSYQRQCYEQYF. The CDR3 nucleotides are TGTGCCAGCAGTTACCAGAGGCAGTGCTACGAGCAGTACTTC.

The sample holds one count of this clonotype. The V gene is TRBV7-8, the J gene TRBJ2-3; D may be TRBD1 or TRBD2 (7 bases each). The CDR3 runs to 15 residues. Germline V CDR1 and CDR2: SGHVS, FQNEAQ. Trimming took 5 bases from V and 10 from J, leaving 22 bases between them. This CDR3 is CASSPADRAGDAQYF. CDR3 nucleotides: TGTGCCAGCAGCCCGGCTGACAGGGCGGGGGATGCGCAGTATTTT.